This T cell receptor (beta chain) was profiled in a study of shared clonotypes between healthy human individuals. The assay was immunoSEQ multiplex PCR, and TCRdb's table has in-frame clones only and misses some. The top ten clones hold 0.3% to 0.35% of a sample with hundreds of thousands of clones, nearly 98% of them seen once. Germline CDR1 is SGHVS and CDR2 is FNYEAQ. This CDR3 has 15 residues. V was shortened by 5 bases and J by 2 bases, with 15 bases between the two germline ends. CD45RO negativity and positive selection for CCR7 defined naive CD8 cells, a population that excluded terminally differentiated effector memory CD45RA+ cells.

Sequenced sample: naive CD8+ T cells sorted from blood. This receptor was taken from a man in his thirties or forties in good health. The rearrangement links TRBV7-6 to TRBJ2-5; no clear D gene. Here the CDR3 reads CASSGMKELQETQYF. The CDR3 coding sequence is TGTGCCAGCAGCGGGATGAAGGAACTACAAGAGACCCAGTACTTC.